These 9 T cell receptor beta chains were all obtained from the same sample, sequenced in a study of PD-1 blockade in classical Hodgkin lymphoma. Profiled with immunoSEQ multiplex PCR; TCRdb holds only in-frame clones, not every one. The sample includes roughly 150,000 clones, 78% of them seen just once. There was relapse after autologous stem cell transplantation in every patient, and there was variation in brentuximab vedotin exposure. Sequencing was performed on peripheral blood mononuclear cells (PBMCs), taken before the second cycle of nivolumab. Every receptor here comes from a human donor with classical Hodgkin lymphoma.

This clone was found a few times. J is TRBJ1-1 and V is TRBV20-1; D is unresolved. Germline-derived CDR1 and CDR2 are DFQATT and SNEGSKA (reference sequence). This CDR3 is built from 11 residues. V shed 3 bases and J shed 7 bases, with 9 bases lying between them. The CDR3 protein is CSARGGSEAFF. The CDR3 DNA sequence: TGCAGTGCTAGGGGCGGGAGTGAAGCTTTCTTT.

The CDR3 nucleotides read TGTGCCAGCAGTTTTACCCGACCTCCTAACTATGGCTACACCTTC. This codes for CASSFTRPPNYGYTF. This chain uses TRBV28 with TRBJ1-2; the D is unclear. This CDR3 is 15 amino acids long. V was pared by 3 bases and J by 0 bases, with 11 bases between. Germline V gene sequence: CDR1 MDHEN, CDR2 SYDVKM.

The rearrangement uses TRBV7-9 and TRBJ1-1, with D perhaps matching TRBD1 (5 bases). Looked up from germline, CDR1 is SEHNR and CDR2 is FQNEAQ (reference sequence). Trimming shortened V by 7 bases and J by 1 base, and 16 bases separated the two germline ends. The CDR3 length is 15 residues. CDR3 bases: TGTGCCAGCACCCTTGGGACCACGTCGAACACTGAAGCTTTCTTT. Its translation is CASTLGTTSNTEAFF. Using reference TRBV7-9 and TRBJ1-1 for the parts outside the CDR3, the full variable domain is DTGVSQNPRHKITKRGQNVTFRCDPISEHNRLYWYRQTLGQGPEFLTYFQNEAQLEKSRLLSDRFSAERPKGSFSTLEIQRTEQGDSAMYLCASTLGTTSNTEAFFGQGTRLTVV.

The chain combines TRBV7-6 with TRBJ2-5; D not resolved. Gene TRBJ2-7 matches the end of the DNA better, so the J call may be wrong. The length of the CDR3 is 15 residues. CDR1 and CDR2 from the germline V gene are SGHVS and FNYEAQ. The CDR3 reads CASSLDVALSYEQYF. The CDR3 DNA follows: TGTGCCAGCAGCTTAGATGTCGCTTTGAGCTACGAGCAGTACTTC.

This chain uses TRBV7-9 with TRBJ2-3; weak D call: TRBD2 (5 bases). V was clipped by 3 bases and J by 6 bases, with 13 bases between them. Germline V lookup: CDR1 SEHNR, CDR2 FQNEAQ (reference sequence). The CDR3 spans 14 residues. The CDR3 DNA sequence: TGTGCCAGCAGCTTCGGACTGACCGGGGATACGCAGTATTTT. As protein: CASSFGLTGDTQYF.

This clone appeared a single time. The chain combines TRBV21-1 with TRBJ2-2; TRBD2 is taken as the D call from the table, unchecked against the DNA. TRBV21-1 is listed as a pseudogene. The CDR3 spans 13 residues. In nucleotides, the CDR3 is TGTGCCAGCAGGGAGCGGGGTATCGGGGAGCTGTTTTTT. Translation gives CASRERGIGELFF.

The chain carries TRBV5-4 and TRBJ2-1; the match to TRBD2 covers 12 bases. This CDR3 is 16 amino acids long. Germline CDR1 is SGHNT and CDR2 is YYREEE (reference sequence). J lost 8 bases, V lost 4 bases, and 10 bases had no gene match. Here the CDR3 DNA reads TGTGCCAGCAGCCACGTGAGTCTAGCGGGGGGGCATGAGCAGTTCTTC. Translating gives CASSHVSLAGGHEQFF. The whole variable domain, filled in from reference TRBV5-4 and TRBJ2-1, reads ETGVTQSPTHLIKTRGQQVTLRCSSQSGHNTVSWYQQALGQGPQFIFQYYREEENGRGNFPPRFSGLQFPNYSSELNVNALELDDSALYLCASSHVSLAGGHEQFFGPGTRLTVL.

The J gene is TRBJ2-7, the V gene TRBV6-5, with 7 bases identical to TRBD2. The CDR3 is 13 residues long. After removal of 10 bases from V and 9 bases from J, the junction contained 15 bases not matched to a gene. Per the germline V gene, CDR1 is MNHEY and CDR2 is SVGAGI. The CDR3 region has the DNA TGTGCCACCCTCCCTCTTGGCGGGGGACGGCAGTACTTC. It encodes CATLPLGGGRQYF.

This chain joins TRBV6-5 and TRBJ1-2; 7 bases line up with TRBD1. V lost 3 bases to trimming and J lost 5 bases; unmatched junction nucleotides: 12. Germline V gene lookup returns CDR1 MNHEY and CDR2 SVGAGI. The CDR3 contains 16 residues. CDR3 nucleotides: TGTGCCAGCAGTTATCTAAAATCACAGGGGAGGTATGGCTACACCTTC. Residues: CASSYLKSQGRYGYTF.